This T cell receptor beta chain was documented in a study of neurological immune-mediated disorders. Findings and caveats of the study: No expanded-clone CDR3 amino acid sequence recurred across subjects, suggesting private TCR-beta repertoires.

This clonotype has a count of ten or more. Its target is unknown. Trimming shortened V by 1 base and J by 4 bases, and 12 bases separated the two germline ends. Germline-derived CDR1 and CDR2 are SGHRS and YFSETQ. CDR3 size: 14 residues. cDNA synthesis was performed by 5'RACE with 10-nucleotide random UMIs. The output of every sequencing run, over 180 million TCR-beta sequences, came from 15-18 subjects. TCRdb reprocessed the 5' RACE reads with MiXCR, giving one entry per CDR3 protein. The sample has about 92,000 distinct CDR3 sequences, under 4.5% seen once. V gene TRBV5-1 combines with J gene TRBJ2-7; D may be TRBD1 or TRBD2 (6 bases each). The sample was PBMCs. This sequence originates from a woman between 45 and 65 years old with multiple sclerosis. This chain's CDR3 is CASSLLGGSYEQYF. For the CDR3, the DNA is TGCGCCAGCAGCTTGTTAGGGGGGAGTTACGAGCAGTACTTC.